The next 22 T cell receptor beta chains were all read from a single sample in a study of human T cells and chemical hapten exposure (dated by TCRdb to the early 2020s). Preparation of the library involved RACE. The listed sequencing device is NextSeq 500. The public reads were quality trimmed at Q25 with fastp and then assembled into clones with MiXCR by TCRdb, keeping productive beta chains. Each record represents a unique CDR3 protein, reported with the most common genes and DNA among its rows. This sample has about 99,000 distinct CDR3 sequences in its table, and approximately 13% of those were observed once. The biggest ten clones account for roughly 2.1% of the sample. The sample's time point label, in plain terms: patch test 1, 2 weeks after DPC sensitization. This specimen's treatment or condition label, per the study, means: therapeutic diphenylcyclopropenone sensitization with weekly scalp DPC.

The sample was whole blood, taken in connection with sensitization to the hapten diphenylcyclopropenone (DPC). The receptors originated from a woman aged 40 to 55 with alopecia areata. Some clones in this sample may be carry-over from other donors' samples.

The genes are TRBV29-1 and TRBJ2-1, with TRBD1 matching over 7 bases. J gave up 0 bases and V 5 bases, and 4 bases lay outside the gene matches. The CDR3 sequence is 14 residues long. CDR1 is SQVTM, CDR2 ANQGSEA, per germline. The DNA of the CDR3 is TGCAGCGTTCAAGGGGGCAACTCCTACAATGAGCAGTTCTTC. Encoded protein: CSVQGGNSYNEQFF.

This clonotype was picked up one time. The CDR3 here is CASRPGTAISDTQYF. CDR3 sequence (DNA): TGTGCCAGCAGACCCGGGACTGCGATTTCAGATACGCAGTATTTT. The V and J genes are TRBV9 and TRBJ2-3, with D possibly TRBD2 on 6 matching bases. Germline V CDR1 and CDR2: SGDLS, YYNGEE. The CDR3 runs 15 residues. Trimming removed 5 bases from V and 4 bases from J, with 17 bases in between.

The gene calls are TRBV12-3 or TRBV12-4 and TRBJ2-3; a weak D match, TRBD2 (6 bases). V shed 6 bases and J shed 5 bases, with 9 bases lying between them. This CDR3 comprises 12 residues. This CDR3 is CASSPGGDTQYF. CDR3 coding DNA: TGTGCCAGCAGCCCCGGGGGAGATACGCAGTATTTT.

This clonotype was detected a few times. The CDR3 is CSARDLLEAGGHYEQYF. The CDR3, as DNA: TGCAGTGCTAGAGACCTTCTGGAGGCGGGAGGCCACTACGAGCAGTACTTC. This rearrangement joins TRBV20-1 to TRBJ2-7; 8 bases fit TRBD2. With V trimmed by 0 bases and J by 3 bases, 13 bases remained unmatched. CDR3 length equals 17 residues. Germline-derived CDR1 and CDR2 are DFQATT and SNEGSKA (reference sequence).

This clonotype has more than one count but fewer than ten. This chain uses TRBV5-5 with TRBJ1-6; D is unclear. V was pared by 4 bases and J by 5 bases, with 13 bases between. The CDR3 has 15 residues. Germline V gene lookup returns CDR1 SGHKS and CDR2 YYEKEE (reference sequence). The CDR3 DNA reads TGTGCCAGCAGCGCCACCTCGGAGAATAATTCACCCCTCCACTTT. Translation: CASSATSENNSPLHF.

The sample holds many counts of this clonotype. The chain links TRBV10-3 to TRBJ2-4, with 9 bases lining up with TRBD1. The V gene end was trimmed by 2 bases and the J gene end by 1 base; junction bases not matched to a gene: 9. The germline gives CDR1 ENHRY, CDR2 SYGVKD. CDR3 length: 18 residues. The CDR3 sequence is CAISETGRTGEAKNIQYF. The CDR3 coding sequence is TGTGCCATCAGTGAGACGGGGAGGACAGGGGAGGCCAAAAACATTCAGTACTTC.

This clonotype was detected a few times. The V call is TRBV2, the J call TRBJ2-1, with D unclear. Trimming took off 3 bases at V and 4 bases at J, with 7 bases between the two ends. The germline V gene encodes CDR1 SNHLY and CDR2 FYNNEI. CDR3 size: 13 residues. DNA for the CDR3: TGTGCCAGCAGTGACCTGGGTTACAATGAGCAGTTCTTC. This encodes CASSDLGYNEQFF. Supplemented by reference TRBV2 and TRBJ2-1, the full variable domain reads EPEVTQTPSHQVTQMGQEVILRCVPISNHLYFYWYRQILGQKVEFLVSFYNNEISEKSEIFDDQFSVERPDGSNFTLKIRSTKLEDSAMYFCASSDLGYNEQFFGPGTRLTVL.

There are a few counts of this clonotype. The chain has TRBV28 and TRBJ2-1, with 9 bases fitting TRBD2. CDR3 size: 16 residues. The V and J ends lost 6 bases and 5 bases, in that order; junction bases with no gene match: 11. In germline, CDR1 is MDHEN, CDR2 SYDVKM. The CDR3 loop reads CASRGNSGRFHNEQFF. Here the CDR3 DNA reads TGTGCCAGCAGGGGAAATAGCGGGAGATTCCACAATGAGCAGTTCTTC.

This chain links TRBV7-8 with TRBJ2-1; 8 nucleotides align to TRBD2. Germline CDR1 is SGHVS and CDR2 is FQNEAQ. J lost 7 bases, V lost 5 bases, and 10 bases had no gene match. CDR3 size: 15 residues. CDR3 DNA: TGTGCCAGCAGCCAATATAGCGGGATAATGAATGAGCAGTTCTTC. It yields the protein CASSQYSGIMNEQFF.

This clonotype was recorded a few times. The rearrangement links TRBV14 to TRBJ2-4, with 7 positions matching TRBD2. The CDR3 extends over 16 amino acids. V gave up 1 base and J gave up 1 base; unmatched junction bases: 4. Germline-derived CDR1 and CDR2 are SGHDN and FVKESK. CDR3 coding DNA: TGTGCCAGCAGCCAAGGGCGGGGGACCGCCAAAAACATTCAGTACTTC. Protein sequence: CASSQGRGTAKNIQYF.

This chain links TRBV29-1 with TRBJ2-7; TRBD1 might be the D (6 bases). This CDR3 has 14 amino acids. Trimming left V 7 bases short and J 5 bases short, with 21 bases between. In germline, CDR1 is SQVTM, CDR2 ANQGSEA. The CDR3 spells CSGGSGDPINEQYF. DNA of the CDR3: TGCAGCGGCGGGTCAGGGGACCCAATTAACGAGCAGTACTTC.

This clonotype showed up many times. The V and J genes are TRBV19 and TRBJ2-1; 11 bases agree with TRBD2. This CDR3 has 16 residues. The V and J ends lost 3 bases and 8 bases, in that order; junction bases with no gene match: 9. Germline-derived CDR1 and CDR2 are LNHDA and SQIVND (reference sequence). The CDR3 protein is CASSMLAGGVVDEQFF. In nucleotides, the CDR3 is TGTGCCAGTAGTATGCTAGCGGGAGGCGTGGTCGATGAGCAGTTCTTC.

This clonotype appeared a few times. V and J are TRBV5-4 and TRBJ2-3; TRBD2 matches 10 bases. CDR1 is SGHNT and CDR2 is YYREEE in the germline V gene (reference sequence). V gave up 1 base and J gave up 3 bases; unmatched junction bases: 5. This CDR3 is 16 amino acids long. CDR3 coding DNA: TGTGCCAGCAGCTTGCGGCTAGCGGGAGTAACAGATACGCAGTATTTT. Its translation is CASSLRLAGVTDTQYF.

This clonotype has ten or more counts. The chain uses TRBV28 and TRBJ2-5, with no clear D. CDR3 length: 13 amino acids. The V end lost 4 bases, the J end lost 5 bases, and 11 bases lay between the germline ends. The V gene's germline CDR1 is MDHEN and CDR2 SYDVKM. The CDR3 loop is CASSSSSLETQYF. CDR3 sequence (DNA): TGTGCCAGCAGTTCCTCCTCCCTGGAGACCCAGTACTTC.

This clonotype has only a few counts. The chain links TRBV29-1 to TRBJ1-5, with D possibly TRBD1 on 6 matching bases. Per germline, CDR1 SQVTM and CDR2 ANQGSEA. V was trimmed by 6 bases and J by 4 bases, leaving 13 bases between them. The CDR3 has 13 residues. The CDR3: CSVQRGRNQPQHF. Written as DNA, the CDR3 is TGCAGCGTCCAGAGGGGGAGGAATCAGCCCCAGCATTTT.

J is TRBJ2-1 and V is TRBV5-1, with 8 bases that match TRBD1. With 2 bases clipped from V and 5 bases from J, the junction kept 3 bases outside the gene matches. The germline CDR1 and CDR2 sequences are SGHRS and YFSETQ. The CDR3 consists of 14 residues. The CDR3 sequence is CASSLGQGNNEQFF. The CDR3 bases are TGCGCCAGCAGCTTAGGACAGGGTAACAATGAGCAGTTCTTC.

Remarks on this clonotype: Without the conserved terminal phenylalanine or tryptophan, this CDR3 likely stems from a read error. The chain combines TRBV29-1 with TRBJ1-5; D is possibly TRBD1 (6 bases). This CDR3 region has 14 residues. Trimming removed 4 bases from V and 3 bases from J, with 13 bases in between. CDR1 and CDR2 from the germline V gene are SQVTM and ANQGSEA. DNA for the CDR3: TGCAGCGTTGTGGCAGGGGAGGTCAATCAGCCCCAGCATTCT. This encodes CSVVAGEVNQPQHS.

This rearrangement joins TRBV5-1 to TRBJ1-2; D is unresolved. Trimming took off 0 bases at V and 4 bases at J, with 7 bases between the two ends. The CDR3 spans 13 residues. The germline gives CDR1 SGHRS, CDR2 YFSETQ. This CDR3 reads CASSLEWSYGYTF. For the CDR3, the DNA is TGCGCCAGCAGCTTGGAGTGGTCCTATGGCTACACCTTC.

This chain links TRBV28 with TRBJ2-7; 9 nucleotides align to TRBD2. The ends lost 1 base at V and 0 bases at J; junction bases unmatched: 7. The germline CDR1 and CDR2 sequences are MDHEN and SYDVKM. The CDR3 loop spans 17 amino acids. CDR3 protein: CASSLSVSGRTSYEQYF. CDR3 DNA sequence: TGTGCCAGCAGTTTATCGGTCAGCGGGAGGACCTCCTACGAGCAGTACTTC. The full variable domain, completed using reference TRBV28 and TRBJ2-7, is DVKVTQSSRYLVKRTGEKVFLECVQDMDHENMFWYRQDPGLGLRLIYFSYDVKMKEKGDIPEGYSVSREKKERFSLILESASTNQTSMYLCASSLSVSGRTSYEQYFGPGTRLTVT.

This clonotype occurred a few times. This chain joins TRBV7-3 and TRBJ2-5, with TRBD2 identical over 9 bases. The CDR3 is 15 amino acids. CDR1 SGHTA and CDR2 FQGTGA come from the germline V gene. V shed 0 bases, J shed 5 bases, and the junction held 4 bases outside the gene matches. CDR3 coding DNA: TGTGCCAGCAGCTTAACGGGACTAGCAGGCGAGACCCAGTACTTC. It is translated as CASSLTGLAGETQYF.

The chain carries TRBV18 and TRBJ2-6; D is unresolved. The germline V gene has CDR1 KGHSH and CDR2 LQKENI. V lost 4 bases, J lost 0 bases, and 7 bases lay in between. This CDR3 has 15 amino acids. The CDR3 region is CASSQVDSGANVLTF. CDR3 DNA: TGTGCCAGCTCACAGGTGGACTCTGGGGCCAACGTCCTGACTTTC.

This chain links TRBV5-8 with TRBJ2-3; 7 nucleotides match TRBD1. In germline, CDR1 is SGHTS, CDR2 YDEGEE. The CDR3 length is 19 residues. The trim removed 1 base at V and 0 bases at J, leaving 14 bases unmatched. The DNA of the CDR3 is TGTGCCAGCAGCTTGCCCCAGGGGGTAAGGGCCTCTAGCACAGATACGCAGTATTTT. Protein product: CASSLPQGVRASSTDTQYF.